This record looks at one T cell receptor (beta chain) sequence and its context. Data came from immunoSEQ multiplex PCR; TCRdb stores just in-frame clones and leaves some out. The table has roughly 63,000 clones, around 81% seen once. The time point is: pretreatment peripheral blood. The CDR3 contains 15 residues. The V segment lost 3 bases and the J segment 2 bases; nucleotides outside the gene matches: 4. The V gene's germline CDR1 is KGHSH and CDR2 LQKENI. This entry comes from a study of PD-L1 blockade in urothelial cancer. This chain links TRBV18 with TRBJ2-7; TRBD1 aligns across 10 bases. The receptor comes from an older man with urothelial cancer. Sequenced here: PBMCs, sampled around atezolizumab (anti-PD-L1) treatment. The CDR3 nucleotides read TGTGCCAGCTCACCTATCGGACAGGGGGCCTACGAGCAGTACTTC. Amino acid sequence: CASSPIGQGAYEQYF.